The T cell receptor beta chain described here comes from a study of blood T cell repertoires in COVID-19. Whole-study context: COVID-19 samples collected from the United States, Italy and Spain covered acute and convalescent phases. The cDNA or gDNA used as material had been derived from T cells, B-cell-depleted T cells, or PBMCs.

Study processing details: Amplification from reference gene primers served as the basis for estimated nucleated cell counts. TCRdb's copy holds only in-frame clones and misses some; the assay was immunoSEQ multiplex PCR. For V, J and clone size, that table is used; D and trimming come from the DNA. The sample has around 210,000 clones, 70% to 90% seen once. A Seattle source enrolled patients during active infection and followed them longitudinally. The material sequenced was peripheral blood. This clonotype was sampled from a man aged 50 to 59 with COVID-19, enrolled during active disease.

The CDR3 reads CASSQDRDNYNEQFF. Written as DNA, the CDR3 is TGCGCCAGCAGCCAAGACCGGGACAACTACAATGAGCAGTTCTTC. The genes are TRBV4-3 and TRBJ2-1; D perhaps matches TRBD1 (6 bases). Trimming took off 0 bases at V and 3 bases at J, with 9 bases between the two ends. The CDR3 spans 15 residues. Germline lookup yields CDR1 LGHNA and CDR2 YSLEER.